Detailed here is one TCR beta chain. Its antigen remains unknown. Germline and junction disagree at one end, which may indicate a read error. The data originate from a study of T cells in Graves' hyperthyroidism and ophthalmopathy. Study results and caveats: Expanded thyroid clonotypes (above 0.001) were mostly also found in blood.

Regions amplified from RNA transcripts were the TCR beta CDR3 regions. The HTBI primer set served for first-round RT-PCR of the TCR CDR3. Using its own MiXCR run on the multiplex PCR reads, TCRdb lists one record per CDR3 protein. The repertoire holds 500,000 to 600,000 distinct CDR3 sequences, with about 45% as singletons. Looked up from germline, CDR1 is ENHRY and CDR2 is SYGVKD. The CDR3 runs to 13 residues. This TCR was sampled from an adult woman with Graves' disease, either hyperthyroidism or ophthalmopathy (not recorded which). The V gene is TRBV10-3, the J gene TRBJ1-4; no reliable D call. Sequencing was done on a sample of peripheral blood or thyroid tissue (not recorded which). As DNA, the CDR3 is TGTGTCATCAGTGAGTCCTTCGTTGGAAAACTGTTTTTT. Protein product: CVISESFVGKLFF.